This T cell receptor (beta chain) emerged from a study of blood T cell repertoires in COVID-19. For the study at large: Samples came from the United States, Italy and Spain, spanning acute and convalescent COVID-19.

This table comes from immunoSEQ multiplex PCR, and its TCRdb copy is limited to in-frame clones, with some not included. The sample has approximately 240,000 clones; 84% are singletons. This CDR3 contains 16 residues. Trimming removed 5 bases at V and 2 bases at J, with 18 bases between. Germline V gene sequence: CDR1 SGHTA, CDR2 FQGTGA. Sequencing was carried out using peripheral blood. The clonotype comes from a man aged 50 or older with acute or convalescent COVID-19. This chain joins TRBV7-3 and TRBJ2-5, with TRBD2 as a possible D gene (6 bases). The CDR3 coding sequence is TGTGCCAGCAGCCCCCATGGAGGGACGGAACAAGAGACCCAGTACTTC. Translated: CASSPHGGTEQETQYF.